The T cell receptor (beta chain) under discussion was sequenced for a study of blood T cells in healthy people across ages. The CDR3 is 13 residues long. CDR1 DFQATT and CDR2 SNEGSKA come from the germline V gene (reference sequence). Deletions cut 5 bases from V and 1 base from J, with 9 bases between. A second roughly 7 to 12 cycle PCR used barcoded and J-beta primers. Sequencing yielded, for each sample, at least 2.5 million paired-end reads carrying CDR3. One entry per CDR3 protein results from TCRdb running MiXCR on the 5' RACE reads. Of about a million distinct CDR3 sequences listed, around two fifths are singletons. This clonotype has just a few counts. The target antigen is unknown. Donors ranged from roughly 6 to 90 years old and were healthy Caucasians in Russia. Whole-study results and caveats: Long-lived donors exceeded aged donors in naive CD4+ cells and diversity. Age brought a roughly linear fall in TCR beta diversity measured per million T cells.

J is TRBJ1-5 and V is TRBV20-1; possible D gene TRBD1, 6 bases. Sequenced input: blood. This clonotype was obtained from a man aged 18 to 29 in good health. The CDR3 DNA follows: TGCAGTGCTCCCGACAGGAGCAATCAGCCCCAGCATTTT. Its protein is CSAPDRSNQPQHF.